The clone carrying this T cell receptor (beta chain) was seen more than once but under ten times. Using constant-segment primers, 5'RACE produced TCR alpha and TCR beta cDNA libraries carrying sample barcodes and UMIs. TCRdb processed the 5' RACE reads anew with MiXCR; each CDR3 protein has one entry. Here the sample spans hundreds of thousands of distinct CDR3 sequences, around 20% being singletons. With 7 bases removed from V and 4 bases from J, the gap between germline ends came to 14 bases. This CDR3 spans 14 amino acids. This sample was included in a study of T-cell memory formation after mild COVID-19. About the study: Largely, the TCR clusters proved donor specific.

The genes are TRBV12-3 or TRBV12-4 and TRBJ1-5, with D perhaps matching TRBD1 (5 bases). The sample comprised PBMCs or a T cell subset sorted from them (not recorded which). The TCR was taken from an adult woman who had mild COVID-19 (a few samples of this study predate the infection). Cell type and time point are not known. CDR3 coding DNA: TGTGCCAGCACCAGAGGGAGGGGAAATCAGCCCCAGCATTTT. Residues: CASTRGRGNQPQHF.